This TCR beta chain was observed in a study of beta chain features in type 1 diabetes. Study-wide findings and caveats: TCRB CDR3s from Type 1 diabetes patients were moderately but significantly shorter in all four CD4+ subsets.

In total, each donor contributed a single heparinised blood draw that averaged around 0.12 L. Via the markers CD45RO/CCR7/CD25/CD127/CD95/CD27, stem cell-like memory, regulatory, central memory and naive CD4+ cells were sorted. The CDR3 consists of 15 residues. Trimming shortened V by 4 bases and J by 4 bases, and 16 bases separated the two germline ends. Germline-derived CDR1 and CDR2 are SGHNT and YYREEE (reference sequence). This clone has more than one count but fewer than ten. Its antigen is undetermined. Every bit of the isolated RNA underwent reverse transcription, so sequencing read expressed TCRB transcripts. TCRdb keeps only in-frame clones here, not all; method: immunoSEQ multiplex PCR. The sample holds hundreds of thousands of clones, 13% to 15% seen once.

The receptor's source is a man aged 25 to 40 with type 1 diabetes. The source material was naive CD4+ T cells from blood. V usage is TRBV5-4 and J usage is TRBJ2-3, with D possibly being TRBD2 (6 bases). Here the CDR3 DNA reads TGTGCCAGCAGCAAGGACACCACGGGGGCAGATACGCAGTATTTT. This translates into CASSKDTTGADTQYF. Using reference TRBV5-4 and TRBJ2-3 for the parts outside the CDR3, the full variable domain is ETGVTQSPTHLIKTRGQQVTLRCSSQSGHNTVSWYQQALGQGPQFIFQYYREEENGRGNFPPRFSGLQFPNYSSELNVNALELDDSALYLCASSKDTTGADTQYFGPGTRLTVL.